Presented here are 23 T cell receptor beta chains from one specimen sequenced in a study of T-cell reconstitution after alpha-beta-depleted transplantation in children. A TCRbeta library incorporating unique molecular identifiers was prepared. Via MiXCR, TCRdb re-called the PCR reads, giving one row per CDR3 protein. The profile covers approximately 270,000 distinct CDR3 sequences, with 9.9% appearing a single time and roughly a tenth taken by the ten largest. The source was PBMCs from the stem cell graft donor, collected from the stem cell graft. These receptors were obtained from a human donor who donated a stem cell graft to a child with SCID.

The V gene is TRBV5-1, the J gene TRBJ1-4; D not certain. Germline CDR1 reads SGHRS; CDR2 reads YFSETQ. Trimming took off 0 bases at V and 8 bases at J, with 8 bases between the two ends. The CDR3 is made up of 13 amino acids. The CDR3 DNA is TGCGCCAGCAGCTTGGCAGCTCGCGAAAAACTGTTTTTT. Protein product: CASSLAAREKLFF.

This chain connects TRBV9 to TRBJ1-1, with D hard to call. CDR1 and CDR2 (germline): SGDLS, YYNGEE. The V and J ends lost 0 bases and 0 bases respectively, with 9 bases between them. The CDR3 totals 15 residues. The CDR3 protein is CASSVDGVMNTEAFF. The DNA for the CDR3 is TGTGCCAGCAGCGTAGACGGGGTCATGAACACTGAAGCTTTCTTT.

J is TRBJ2-3 and V is TRBV5-1; TRBD2 might be the D (5 bases). The CDR3 totals 13 residues. CDR1 SGHRS and CDR2 YFSETQ come from the germline V gene. V lost 3 bases and J 2 bases, leaving 7 bases between the germline ends. The CDR3 here is CASSSEVTDTQYF. Written as DNA, the CDR3 is TGCGCCAGCAGCTCGGAGGTCACAGATACGCAGTATTTT.

This clonotype was seen repeatedly, ten times or more. The J gene is TRBJ2-6, the V gene TRBV12-3 or TRBV12-4; D may be TRBD2 (5 bases). Between the trimmed V and J ends, which lost 2 bases and 0 bases, there was a span of 5 bases. CDR3 length equals 15 residues. CDR3 nucleotides: TGTGCCAGCAGTTTAAGCGGCTCTGGGGCCAACGTCCTGACTTTC. Its protein is CASSLSGSGANVLTF.

This clonotype was recorded many times. This chain joins TRBV6-6 and TRBJ2-5; 8 bases fit TRBD1. The CDR3 is 13 amino acids. CDR1 MNHNY and CDR2 SVGAGI come from the germline V gene (reference sequence). The J segment lost 4 bases and the V segment lost 10 bases, leaving 8 bases of the junction unmatched. CDR3 bases: TGTGCCACCCTACCTACAGGGGGAGAGACCCAGTACTTC. It specifies CATLPTGGETQYF.

This clonotype was detected a few times. The chain is built from TRBV29-1 and TRBJ2-5; no clear D gene. Germline CDR1 and CDR2: SQVTM and ANQGSEA. V lost 6 bases, J lost 5 bases, and 13 bases lay in between. This CDR3 spans 12 amino acids. The CDR3: CSVIRSGETQYF. CDR3 nucleotides: TGCAGCGTCATCCGAAGTGGGGAGACCCAGTACTTC.

This clonotype was observed a handful of times. The rearrangement uses TRBV27 and TRBJ2-6; possibly TRBD2 for D (5 bases). The CDR3 has 15 amino acids. V was clipped by 5 bases and J by 0 bases, with 8 bases between them. The germline V gene encodes CDR1 MNHEY and CDR2 SMNVEV (reference sequence). CDR3 nucleotides: TGTGCCAGCAGTCCCCGGGACTCTGGGGCCAACGTCCTGACTTTC. Translating it yields CASSPRDSGANVLTF.

The genes are TRBV12-3 or TRBV12-4 and TRBJ2-4; the D is unclear. CDR3 length equals 14 residues. Trimming took 0 bases from V and 8 from J, leaving 11 bases between them. The CDR3 spells CASSLAGEADIQYF. The CDR3 DNA reads as TGTGCCAGCAGTTTAGCGGGTGAAGCCGACATTCAGTACTTC.

This clonotype was picked up a small number of times. This sequence joins TRBV4-2 and TRBJ2-5, with TRBD1 identical over 9 bases. With V trimmed by 0 bases and J by 2 bases, 4 bases remained unmatched. Looked up from germline, CDR1 is LGHNA and CDR2 is YNFKEQ. This CDR3 contains 16 residues. Here the CDR3 reads CASSQDLGQGQETQYF. CDR3 nucleotide sequence: TGTGCCAGCAGCCAAGATCTGGGACAGGGACAAGAGACCCAGTACTTC.

The CDR3 sequence: CASSLLRSSPGNTIYF. The CDR3 DNA is TGTGCCAGCAGTTTACTGCGGTCCAGCCCTGGAAACACCATATATTTT. The rearrangement uses TRBV12-3 or TRBV12-4 and TRBJ1-3; no definite D call. Between the trimmed V and J ends, which lost 2 bases and 2 bases, there was a span of 13 bases. The length of the CDR3 is 16 residues.

This clonotype was recorded a few times. This chain connects TRBV3-1 to TRBJ1-2, with 7 bases that match TRBD1. CDR3 length: 12 amino acids. Germline CDR1 reads LGHDT; CDR2 reads YNNKEL (reference sequence). The trim removed 3 bases at V and 12 bases at J, leaving 7 bases unmatched. The CDR3 loop reads CASSQTTGSNTF. The CDR3, as DNA: TGTGCCAGCAGCCAGACGACAGGGTCGAACACCTTC. The variable domain in full, completed from reference TRBV3-1 and TRBJ1-2, reads DTAVSQTPKYLVTQMGNDKSIKCEQNLGHDTMYWYKQDSKKFLKIMFSYNNKELIINETVPNRFSPKSPDKAHLNLHINSLELGDSAVYFCASSQTTGSNTFGSGTRLTVV.

This clonotype appeared a few times. The V gene is TRBV7-8, the J gene TRBJ2-1, with D uncertain. The CDR3 totals 16 residues. The V and J ends lost 1 base and 3 bases respectively, with 13 bases between them. The V gene's germline CDR1 is SGHVS and CDR2 FQNEAQ. The CDR3 protein is CASSLDVSAVYNEQFF. CDR3 DNA sequence: TGTGCCAGCAGCTTAGATGTCAGTGCCGTCTACAATGAGCAGTTCTTC.

The chain carries TRBV20-1 and TRBJ1-4; possible D gene TRBD1, 6 bases. This CDR3 spans 14 amino acids. Germline V gives CDR1 DFQATT, CDR2 SNEGSKA (reference sequence). V lost 5 bases and J lost 5, with 15 bases in between. The CDR3 bases are TGCAGTGCTGGGGTTGACGGGGGCAATGAAAAACTGTTTTTT. As protein: CSAGVDGGNEKLFF.

In the case of this clonotype: This clone may be a read error of a much larger clone one base away. The chain employs TRBV19 and TRBJ2-5, with TRBD2 matching over 12 bases. The CDR3 contains 15 residues. Looked up from germline, CDR1 is LNHDA and CDR2 is SQIVND (reference sequence). Here the CDR3 reads CASSILAGGQEIQYF. CDR3 nucleotides: TGTGCCAGTAGTATCCTAGCGGGGGGGCAAGAGATCCAGTACTTC.

This clonotype was counted a few times. The chain employs TRBV20-1 and TRBJ1-1; D uncertain. In germline, CDR1 is DFQATT, CDR2 SNEGSKA (reference sequence). V was cut by 0 bases and J by 5 bases, with 13 bases left in between. The CDR3 is made up of 14 amino acids. CDR3 protein: CSARDPLRYTEAFF. The CDR3, as DNA: TGCAGTGCTAGAGATCCGTTACGATATACTGAAGCTTTCTTT.

This clonotype was seen only a few times. The chain combines TRBV20-1 with TRBJ2-5, with 7 bases matching TRBD1. This CDR3 has 18 amino acids. Per the germline V gene, CDR1 is DFQATT and CDR2 is SNEGSKA (reference sequence). The V and J ends lost 4 bases and 1 base, in that order; junction bases with no gene match: 18. The CDR3 nucleotides read TGCAGTGCTAATCGACAGGGTTCAAAATTTGGGCCCCAAGAGACCCAGTACTTC. This translates into CSANRQGSKFGPQETQYF.

The genes are TRBV29-1 and TRBJ1-2; 8 bases match TRBD1. Germline V gene lookup returns CDR1 SQVTM and CDR2 ANQGSEA. CDR3 length: 14 amino acids. The V segment lost 0 bases and the J segment 8 bases; nucleotides outside the gene matches: 8. CDR3 amino acids: CSVEDFGTGGGYTF. The DNA of the CDR3 is TGCAGCGTTGAAGACTTTGGGACAGGAGGGGGCTACACCTTC.

The chain has TRBV12-5 and TRBJ2-2; D not certain. Germline V CDR1 and CDR2: LGHNT, FRNRAP. Trimming left V 2 bases short and J 8 bases short, with 9 bases between. The CDR3 length is 13 residues. Written as DNA, the CDR3 is TGTGCTAGTGGTTTGCCCAGCGCAGGGGAGCTGTTTTTT. This encodes CASGLPSAGELFF.

V gene TRBV5-1 combines with J gene TRBJ2-5, with 7 positions matching TRBD1. CDR1 and CDR2 from the germline V gene are SGHRS and YFSETQ. The CDR3 consists of 14 residues. The ends lost 0 bases at V and 5 bases at J; junction bases unmatched: 4. The chain's CDR3 is CASSLGQGAETQYF. The CDR3 DNA sequence: TGCGCCAGCAGCTTGGGACAGGGCGCGGAGACCCAGTACTTC. Together with reference TRBV5-1 and TRBJ2-5, the CDR3 gives the full variable domain: KAGVTQTPRYLIKTRGQQVTLSCSPISGHRSVSWYQQTPGQGLQFLFEYFSETQRNKGNFPGRFSGRQFSNSRSEMNVSTLELGDSALYLCASSLGQGAETQYFGPGTRLLVL.

This clonotype has a count of ten or more. The gene calls are TRBV6-2 or TRBV6-3 and TRBJ2-1; a possible D gene is TRBD2 (5 bases). V was clipped by 0 bases and J by 4 bases, with 7 bases between them. This CDR3 has 14 amino acids. The germline V gene has CDR1 MNHEY and CDR2 SVGEGT. The CDR3 DNA follows: TGTGCCAGCAGTTACTCGGGGAGTTACAATGAGCAGTTCTTC. Residues: CASSYSGSYNEQFF.

This clonotype was observed a handful of times. The V call is TRBV24-1, the J call TRBJ2-3, with D possibly TRBD1 on 5 matching bases. The CDR3 extends over 15 amino acids. Germline V CDR1 and CDR2: KGHDR, SFDVKD. V was shortened by 3 bases and J by 3 bases, with 12 bases between the two germline ends. This chain's CDR3 is CATSDGVGLTDTQYF. Here the CDR3 DNA reads TGTGCCACCAGTGATGGGGTGGGGCTGACAGATACGCAGTATTTT.

V usage is TRBV10-3 and J usage is TRBJ2-5; D may be TRBD2 (5 bases). Per germline, CDR1 ENHRY and CDR2 SYGVKD. The CDR3 extends over 15 amino acids. Trimming took 2 bases from V and 3 from J, leaving 13 bases between them. CDR3 loop: CAISEPTVGEETQYF. DNA of the CDR3: TGTGCCATCAGTGAGCCAACAGTGGGAGAAGAGACCCAGTACTTC.

The chain carries TRBV5-1 and TRBJ2-7; D possibly uses TRBD1 or TRBD2 (5 bases each). The V gene lost 2 bases and the J gene lost 2 bases, with 14 bases spanning the gap. The CDR3 runs 15 residues. CDR1 and CDR2 (germline): SGHRS, YFSETQ. The CDR3 protein is CASSLATVGPYEQYF. The CDR3, as DNA: TGCGCCAGCAGCTTAGCGACAGTGGGACCCTACGAGCAGTACTTC. Full variable domain (rest looked up from reference TRBV5-1 and TRBJ2-7): KAGVTQTPRYLIKTRGQQVTLSCSPISGHRSVSWYQQTPGQGLQFLFEYFSETQRNKGNFPGRFSGRQFSNSRSEMNVSTLELGDSALYLCASSLATVGPYEQYFGPGTRLTVT.